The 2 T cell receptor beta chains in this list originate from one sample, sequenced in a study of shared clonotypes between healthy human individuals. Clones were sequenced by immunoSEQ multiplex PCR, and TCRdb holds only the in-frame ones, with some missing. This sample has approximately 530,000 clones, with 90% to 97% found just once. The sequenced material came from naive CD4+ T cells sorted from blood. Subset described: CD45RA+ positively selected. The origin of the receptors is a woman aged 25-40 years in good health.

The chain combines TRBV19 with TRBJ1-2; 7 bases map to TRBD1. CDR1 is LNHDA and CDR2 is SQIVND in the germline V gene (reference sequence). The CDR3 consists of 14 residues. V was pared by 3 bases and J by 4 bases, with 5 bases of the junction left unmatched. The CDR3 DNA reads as TGTGCCAGTAGTATCCAGACAGGGAGCTATGGCTACACCTTC. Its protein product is CASSIQTGSYGYTF. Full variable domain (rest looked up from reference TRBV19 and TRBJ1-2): DGGITQSPKYLFRKEGQNVTLSCEQNLNHDAMYWYRQDPGQGLRLIYYSQIVNDFQKGDIAEGYSVSREKKESFPLTVTSAQKNPTAFYLCASSIQTGSYGYTFGSGTRLTVV.

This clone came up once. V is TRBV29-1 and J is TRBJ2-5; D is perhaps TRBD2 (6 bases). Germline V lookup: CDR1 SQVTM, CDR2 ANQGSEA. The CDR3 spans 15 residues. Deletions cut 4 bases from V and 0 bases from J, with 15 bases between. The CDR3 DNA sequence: TGCAGCGTTGTAGGGGACTCGAAGTACCAAGAGACCCAGTACTTC. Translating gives CSVVGDSKYQETQYF.